This T cell receptor (beta chain) was captured in a study of blood T cells in healthy people across ages. Peripheral blood samples of 9.5 to 10 milliliters were drawn from each donor. Germline lookup yields CDR1 LGHNA and CDR2 YNFKEQ. The junction had 13 bases not matched to a gene; V was cut back by 2 bases and J by 4 bases. The CDR3 spans 19 residues. This clonotype was found a few times. Combining a sample-barcoded 5' primer with a J-beta primer mix, a second PCR ran for roughly 7 to 11 cycles. There were at least 2.5 million CDR3-containing paired-end reads obtained from each sample. TCRdb re-called the 5' RACE reads with MiXCR, one entry per CDR3 protein. This sample carries 850,000 to 1,300,000 distinct CDR3 sequences, roughly 45% of them seen once, and the ten largest clones take under 20%.

This rearrangement joins TRBV4-2 to TRBJ2-3; 12 bases are a match to TRBD2. The TCR comes from a woman aged 55-69 years in good health. The sample comprised blood. CDR3 sequence reads: CASSQTGLAGRQGPDTQYF. In DNA form, the CDR3 reads TGTGCCAGCAGCCAAACAGGACTAGCGGGGAGACAGGGACCAGATACGCAGTATTTT.